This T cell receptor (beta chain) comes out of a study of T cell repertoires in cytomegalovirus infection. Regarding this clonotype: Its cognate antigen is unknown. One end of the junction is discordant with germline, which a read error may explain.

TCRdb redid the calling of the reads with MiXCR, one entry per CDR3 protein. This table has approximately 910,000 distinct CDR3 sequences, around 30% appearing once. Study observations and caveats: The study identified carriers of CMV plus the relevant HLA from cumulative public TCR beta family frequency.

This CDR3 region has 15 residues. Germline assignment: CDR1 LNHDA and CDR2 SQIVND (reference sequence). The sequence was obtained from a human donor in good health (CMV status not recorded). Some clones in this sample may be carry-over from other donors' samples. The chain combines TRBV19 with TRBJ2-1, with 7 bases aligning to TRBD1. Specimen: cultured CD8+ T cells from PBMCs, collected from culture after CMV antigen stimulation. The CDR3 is CVSSPRRTGLNEQFF. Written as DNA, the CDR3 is TGTGTCAGTAGTCCGCGGAGGACAGGCCTGAATGAGCAGTTCTTC. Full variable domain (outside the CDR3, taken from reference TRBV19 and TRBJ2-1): DGGITQSPKYLFRKEGQNVTLSCEQNLNHDAMYWYRQDPGQGLRLIYYSQIVNDFQKGDIAEGYSVSREKKESFPLTVTSAQKNPTAFYLCVSSPRRTGLNEQFFGPGTRLTVL.